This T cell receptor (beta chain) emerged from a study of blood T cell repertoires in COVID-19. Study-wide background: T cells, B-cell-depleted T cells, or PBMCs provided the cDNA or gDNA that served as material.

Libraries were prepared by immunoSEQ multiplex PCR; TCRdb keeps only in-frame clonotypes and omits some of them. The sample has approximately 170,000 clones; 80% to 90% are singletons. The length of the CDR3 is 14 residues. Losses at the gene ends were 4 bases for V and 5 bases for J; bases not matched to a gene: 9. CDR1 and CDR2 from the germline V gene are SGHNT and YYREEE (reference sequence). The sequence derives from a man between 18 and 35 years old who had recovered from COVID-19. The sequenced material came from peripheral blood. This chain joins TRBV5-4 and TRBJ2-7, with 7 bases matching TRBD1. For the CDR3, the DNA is TGTGCCAGCAGCCCCCGAGACAGGGATAACGAGCAGTACTTC. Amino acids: CASSPRDRDNEQYF.